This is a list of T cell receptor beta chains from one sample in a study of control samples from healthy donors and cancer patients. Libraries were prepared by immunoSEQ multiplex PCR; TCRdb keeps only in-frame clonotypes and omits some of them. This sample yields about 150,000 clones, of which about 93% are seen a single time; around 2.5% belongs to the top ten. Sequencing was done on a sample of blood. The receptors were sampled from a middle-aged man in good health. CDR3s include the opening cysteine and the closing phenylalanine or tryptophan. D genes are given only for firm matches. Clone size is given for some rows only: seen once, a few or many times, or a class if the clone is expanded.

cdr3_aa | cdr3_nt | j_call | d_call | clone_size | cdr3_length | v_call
CASSLVPRGQGGELFF | TGTGCCAGCAGCTTGGTACCCAGGGGACAGGGCGGGGAGCTGTTTTTT | TRBJ2-2 | TRBD1 | - | 16 | TRBV5-5
CASSPSGRFTYEQYF | TGCGCCAGCAGCCCCAGCGGGAGATTCACCTACGAGCAGTACTTC | TRBJ2-7 | TRBD2 | - | 15 | TRBV5-1
CASSQGWAPNTEAFF | TGTGCCAGCAGCCAAGGATGGGCCCCGAACACTGAAGCTTTCTTT | TRBJ1-1 | - | - | 15 | TRBV3-1/TRBV3-2
CASSLSAGRYDSPLHF | TGTGCCAGCAGTTTATCGGCAGGGAGATACGATTCACCCCTCCACTTT | TRBJ1-6 | - | - | 16 | TRBV28
CASRSSLQGRQETQYF | TGTGCCAGCAGATCCAGCCTACAGGGGAGGCAAGAGACCCAGTACTTC | TRBJ2-5 | - | - | 16 | TRBV27
CASSIALGLSNYGYTF | TGTGCCAGTAGTATAGCCCTTGGACTGTCTAACTATGGCTACACCTTC | TRBJ1-2 | - | - | 16 | TRBV19
CASSRKGKLTDTQYF | TGTGCCAGCAGCCGTAAGGGGAAGCTCACAGATACGCAGTATTTT | TRBJ2-3 | - | - | 15 | TRBV6-5
CASSLGGDYNEQFF | TGTGCCAGCAGCTTAGGCGGGGATTACAATGAGCAGTTCTTC | TRBJ2-1 | - | - | 14 | TRBV7-3
CASRNQGTEKLFF | TGTGCCAGCAGAAACCAGGGGACTGAAAAACTGTTTTTT | TRBJ1-4 | - | - | 13 | TRBV6-1
CAISESSPGGGARKGYTF | TGTGCCATCAGTGAGTCGTCACCCGGTGGGGGGGCACGGAAGGGCTACACCTTC | TRBJ1-2 | - | - | 18 | TRBV10-3
CASSSSGTNEKLFF | TGTGCCAGCAGCTCCTCAGGGACTAATGAAAAACTGTTTTTT | TRBJ1-4 | - | - | 14 | TRBV7-9
CASSLGAGATDTQYF | TGCGCCAGCAGCTTGGGGGCGGGAGCAACAGATACGCAGTATTTT | TRBJ2-3 | TRBD2 | - | 15 | TRBV5-1
CASSLTGDQAFF | TGCGCCAGCAGCTTGACAGGGGATCAAGCTTTCTTT | TRBJ1-1 | TRBD1 | - | 12 | TRBV5-1
CASSLGLAGVEQFF | TGTGCCAGTAGTTTAGGACTAGCGGGAGTTGAGCAGTTCTTC | TRBJ2-1 | TRBD2 | - | 14 | TRBV19
CASSTRQGLYEQYF | TGTGCCAGTAGTACGCGACAGGGGTTATACGAGCAGTACTTC | TRBJ2-7 | TRBD1 | - | 14 | TRBV19
CAISESPGQGNSPLHF | TGTGCCATCAGTGAGTCGCCGGGACAGGGGAATTCACCCCTCCACTTT | TRBJ1-6 | TRBD1 | - | 16 | TRBV10-3
CASATGGSYNEQFF | TGTGCCAGCGCTACGGGGGGATCCTACAATGAGCAGTTCTTC | TRBJ2-1 | TRBD2 | - | 14 | TRBV14
CASSDLAGNSPLHF | TGTGCCAGTAGTGACTTGGCCGGTAATTCACCCCTCCACTTT | TRBJ1-6 | - | - | 14 | TRBV19
CASSAGTGPSPQYF | TGTGCCAGCAGCGCCGGGACAGGGCCGTCACCGCAGTACTTC | TRBJ2-7 | TRBD1 | - | 14 | TRBV11-3
CASSIVGALRPDTQYF | TGTGCCAGTAGTATAGTAGGGGCGTTAAGGCCAGATACGCAGTATTTT | TRBJ2-3 | - | - | 16 | TRBV19
CASSEVTGVTEAFF | TGTGCCAGCAGTGAGGTAACAGGGGTGACTGAAGCTTTCTTT | TRBJ1-1 | TRBD1 | few | 14 | TRBV6-1
CASSQGFGLSTDTQYF | TGCGCCAGCAGCCAGGGCTTTGGACTGAGCACAGATACGCAGTATTTT | TRBJ2-3 | - | - | 16 | TRBV4-1
CASSYPTGFYNEQFF | TGTGCCAGCAGTTACCCGACAGGATTCTACAATGAGCAGTTCTTC | TRBJ2-1 | - | - | 15 | TRBV28
CASRPGRGDGELFF | TGTGCCAGCAGGCCGGGAAGGGGCGACGGGGAGCTGTTTTTT | TRBJ2-2 | - | - | 14 | TRBV7-2
CASSLRDSNEKLFF | TGTGCCAGCAGCCTCCGGGACAGTAATGAAAAACTGTTTTTT | TRBJ1-4 | TRBD1 | - | 14 | TRBV11-2
CASSFGTTTWNEQFF | TGTGCCAGCAGCTTTGGGACCACCACGTGGAATGAGCAGTTCTTC | TRBJ2-1 | - | - | 15 | TRBV7-9
CAISQGSMNTEAFF | TGTGCCATCAGCCAGGGGTCCATGAACACTGAAGCTTTCTTT | TRBJ1-1 | - | - | 14 | TRBV10-3
CASSLENTIYF | TGCGCCAGCAGCTTGGAGAACACCATATATTTT | TRBJ1-3 | - | - | 11 | TRBV5-1